This TCR beta chain was documented in a study of shared clonotypes between healthy human individuals. TCRdb's copy holds only in-frame clones and misses some; the assay was immunoSEQ multiplex PCR. The table includes about 450,000 clones, roughly three quarters detected once. Between the trimmed V and J ends, which lost 0 bases and 6 bases, there was a span of 12 bases. Germline loops: CDR1 LNHNV, CDR2 YYDKDF (reference sequence). This CDR3 is built from 14 residues. Sequenced: PBMCs. The TCR was taken from a woman aged 40 to 50 in good health. Some clones in this sample may be carry-over from other donors' samples. V gene TRBV15 combines with J gene TRBJ2-7; D may be TRBD1 (5 bases). The CDR3 is CATSRDKTAFEQYF. The DNA of the CDR3 is TGTGCCACCAGCAGAGATAAGACAGCTTTCGAGCAGTACTTC.